These 21 T cell receptor beta chains were sequenced from one sample in a study of blood T cell repertoires in COVID-19. Profiled with immunoSEQ multiplex PCR; TCRdb holds only in-frame clones, not every one. The data show about 61,000 clones, 87% seen once. Input material: peripheral blood. The source is an elderly man in a cohort sampled during active COVID-19.

Notes on this clone: An end of the junction does not agree with germline; a read error may underlie this. The chain employs TRBV7-7 and TRBJ2-5; 7 bases fit TRBD1. The CDR3 spans 13 residues. Germline V lookup: CDR1 SSHAT, CDR2 FNYEAQ (reference sequence). CDR3 protein: CASSSQTGETQYF. Written as DNA, the CDR3 is TGTGCTAGCAGCTCCCAGACAGGGGAGACCCAGTACTTC.

The rearrangement uses TRBV30 and TRBJ1-3, with 7 bases matching TRBD1. J lost 4 bases, V lost 1 base, and 7 bases had no gene match. CDR1 and CDR2 (germline): GTSNPN, SVGIG (reference sequence). This CDR3 comprises 15 residues. CDR3 DNA: TGTGCCTGGAGTGCTGAGGGGGCCGGGGGAAACACCATATATTTT. This sequence encodes CAWSAEGAGGNTIYF.

This chain links TRBV29-1 with TRBJ2-3, with D perhaps matching TRBD2 (5 bases). CDR1 is SQVTM and CDR2 is ANQGSEA in the germline V gene. The CDR3 covers 12 residues. The V end lost 3 bases, the J end lost 1 base, and 5 bases lay between the germline ends. The CDR3 region has the DNA TGCAGCGTTGAGGAGGGCACAGATACGCAGTATTTT. This sequence encodes CSVEEGTDTQYF.

CDR3 DNA sequence: TGTGCCAGCAGCCTCGGTGGGCAGATGAACACTGAAGCTTTCTTT. Its translation is CASSLGGQMNTEAFF. The chain couples TRBV3-1 (or the pseudogene TRBV3-2) to TRBJ1-1; no reliable D call. The germline V gene has CDR1 LGHDT and CDR2 YNNKEL (reference sequence). V dropped 4 bases and J dropped 0 bases, with 12 bases sitting between them. The CDR3 extends over 15 amino acids.

The chain couples TRBV5-4 to TRBJ2-3; D might be TRBD2 (6 bases). The length of the CDR3 is 15 residues. The V end lost 0 bases, the J end lost 3 bases, and 11 bases lay between the germline ends. Germline CDR1 and CDR2: SGHNT and YYREEE (reference sequence). As DNA, the CDR3 is TGTGCCAGCAGCTTGGGTGGGGGAGGTACAGATACGCAGTATTTT. This codes for CASSLGGGGTDTQYF.

There are many counts of this clone. V gene TRBV30 combines with J gene TRBJ2-7; possibly TRBD1 for D (6 bases). V gave up 0 bases and J gave up 5 bases, with 11 bases separating them. This CDR3 is 13 amino acids long. In germline, CDR1 is GTSNPN, CDR2 SVGIG (reference sequence). CDR3 region: CAWSVRDTNEQYF. For the CDR3, the DNA is TGTGCCTGGAGTGTAAGGGACACTAACGAGCAGTACTTC.

The chain recombines TRBV29-1 with TRBJ2-7, with 9 bases that match TRBD2. The CDR3 spans 13 residues. V lost 6 bases, J lost 3 bases, and 6 bases stayed unmatched. CDR1 is SQVTM, CDR2 ANQGSEA, per germline. The CDR3 bases are TGCAGCGTCAGTAGCGGGAGTCTCTACGAGCAGTACTTC. Encoded protein: CSVSSGSLYEQYF.

The gene calls are TRBV6-1 and TRBJ2-7, with 10 bases matching TRBD2. Trimming removed 0 bases from V and 3 bases from J; junction bases left unmatched: 2. This CDR3 has 15 amino acids. CDR1 is MNHNS, CDR2 SASEGT, per germline. The CDR3 protein is CASSEAASGSYEQYF. CDR3 DNA sequence: TGTGCCAGCAGTGAAGCGGCTAGCGGGAGCTACGAGCAGTACTTC.

The chain combines TRBV21-1 with TRBJ1-5; TRBD1, as called in the table, went unchecked against the DNA. TRBV21-1 is termed a pseudogene. The CDR3 runs to 17 residues. The CDR3: CASSRRDRHGGNQPQHF. The CDR3 DNA reads as TGTGCCAGCAGCCGCCGGGACAGACATGGTGGCAATCAGCCCCAGCATTTT.

This clone came up once. A junction boundary mismatches the germline segment, possibly from a read error. The chain links TRBV4-1 to TRBJ2-7, with TRBD1 matching over 9 bases. This CDR3 region has 13 residues. Germline lookup yields CDR1 MGHRA and CDR2 YSYEKL. The CDR3 region has the DNA TGCGCCAGCAGCCAAGGGAGGGACAGGGCGTTAAACTTC. This gives the protein CASSQGRDRALNF.

This clone was detected only a few times. This chain joins TRBV30 and TRBJ1-3, with a possible D match to TRBD1 (5 bases). Germline CDR1 is GTSNPN and CDR2 is SVGIG (reference sequence). The length of the CDR3 is 15 residues. V was shortened by 1 base and J by 0 bases, with 10 bases between the two germline ends. The CDR3 DNA sequence: TGTGCCTGGAGTGCCGACAGCAGCTCTGGAAACACCATATATTTT. Protein product: CAWSADSSSGNTIYF.

The chain uses TRBV5-6 and TRBJ1-6, with D perhaps TRBD1 (6 bases). Germline-derived CDR1 and CDR2 are SGHDT and YYEEEE. Trimming took off 3 bases at V and 2 bases at J, with 12 bases between the two ends. The CDR3 totals 16 residues. CDR3 DNA: TGTGCCAGCAGCTCGAAAGGGGGAACCTATAATTCACCCCTCCACTTT. Its protein is CASSSKGGTYNSPLHF.

The V and J genes are TRBV3-1 (or the pseudogene TRBV3-2) and TRBJ2-1; 8 bases align to TRBD1. V dropped 1 base and J dropped 6; count of bases not matched to a gene: 2. Germline V gene sequence: CDR1 LGHDT, CDR2 YNNKEL (reference sequence). The CDR3 is 14 residues long. The CDR3 reads CASSQGTGGNEQFF. For the CDR3, the DNA is TGTGCCAGCAGCCAAGGTACAGGGGGCAATGAGCAGTTCTTC.

This CDR3 is CASSLQGMGNTEAFF. The CDR3 nucleotides read TGTGCCAGCAGCTTACAGGGAATGGGAAACACTGAAGCTTTCTTT. V is TRBV7-2 and J is TRBJ1-1, with a possible D match to TRBD1 (5 bases). This CDR3 comprises 15 residues. V lost 2 bases to trimming and J lost 2 bases, with 12 bases between them. Germline CDR1 SGHTA, CDR2 FQGNSA.

The chain uses TRBV11-2 and TRBJ2-7; 7 positions agree with TRBD2. Germline CDR1 SGHAT, CDR2 FQNNGV. With 5 bases clipped from V and 4 bases from J, the junction kept 8 bases outside the gene matches. The CDR3 contains 14 residues. CDR3 sequence reads: CASSRSGIGYEQYF. CDR3 nucleotide sequence: TGTGCCAGCAGCCGCAGCGGGATTGGATACGAGCAGTACTTC.

V usage is TRBV7-8 and J usage is TRBJ2-5, with a weak D call TRBD1 (6 bases). V shed 8 bases and J shed 2 bases, with 9 bases lying between them. There are 12 residues in the CDR3. The germline V gene has CDR1 SGHVS and CDR2 FQNEAQ. CDR3 protein: CASARGQETQYF. The DNA of the CDR3 is TGTGCCAGCGCCAGGGGTCAAGAGACCCAGTACTTC.

The chain combines TRBV7-9 with TRBJ1-2; no reliable D call. V dropped 4 bases and J dropped 2 bases, with 14 bases sitting between them. The CDR3 covers 15 residues. CDR1 and CDR2 (germline): SEHNR, FQNEAQ (reference sequence). The CDR3 reads CASSSSGPGNYGYTF. The CDR3 DNA reads as TGTGCCAGCAGCTCATCAGGTCCGGGGAACTATGGCTACACCTTC.

This chain links TRBV5-4 with TRBJ2-3; no definite D call. The CDR3 sequence is 15 residues long. Trimming stripped 0 bases from V and 0 bases from J, with 8 bases between. Germline loops: CDR1 SGHNT, CDR2 YYREEE (reference sequence). The CDR3: CASSLGGVSTDTQYF. The CDR3 region has the DNA TGTGCCAGCAGCTTGGGTGGAGTTAGCACAGATACGCAGTATTTT.

This sequence joins TRBV25-1 and TRBJ1-4; 11 nucleotides match TRBD1. This CDR3 has 17 amino acids. Germline loops: CDR1 MGHDK, CDR2 SYGVNS. With 4 bases clipped from V and 8 bases from J, the junction kept 12 bases outside the gene matches. The CDR3 reads CASSATWTGGEREKLFF. DNA for the CDR3: TGTGCCAGCAGTGCGACATGGACAGGGGGCGAGAGAGAAAAACTGTTTTTT.

Details on this clone: In the same sample, other DNA sequences code for this CDR3. The chain is built from TRBV11-2 and TRBJ2-7, with no clear D. Trimming cost V 1 base and J 1 base, with 5 bases left between them. Looked up from germline, CDR1 is SGHAT and CDR2 is FQNNGV. The CDR3 sequence is 13 residues long. The DNA for the CDR3 is TGTGCCAGCAGCTTAGGACATTCCTACGAGCAGTACTTC. Translating gives CASSLGHSYEQYF.

This clone was found a few times. The chain is built from TRBV7-6 and TRBJ2-7, with D tentatively TRBD2 (6 bases). Deletions cut 2 bases from V and 2 bases from J, with 10 bases between. This CDR3 region has 14 residues. Germline V lookup: CDR1 SGHVS, CDR2 FNYEAQ. For the CDR3, the DNA is TGTGCCAGCAGCTTATCCGGGAGTACCTACGAGCAGTACTTC. Protein: CASSLSGSTYEQYF.